The following is a T cell receptor (beta chain) sequence with its context. Its antigen is as yet unknown. Per the germline V gene, CDR1 is SEHNR and CDR2 is FQNEAQ (reference sequence). This CDR3 spans 14 amino acids. V shed 4 bases, J shed 10 bases, and the junction held 12 bases outside the gene matches. This sample was included in a study of siplizumab effects on memory and regulatory T cells. Study conclusions and caveats: Proliferating clones, CD4+ or CD8+, lacked an assignable naive or memory phenotype in roughly 75-95% of cases.

Libraries were prepared by immunoSEQ multiplex PCR; TCRdb keeps only in-frame clonotypes and omits some of them. The sample lists 50,000 to 75,000 clones; roughly 85% were seen once. The TCR comes from a human donor in good health. V and J are TRBV7-9 and TRBJ2-7; TRBD1 matches 8 bases. Sequencing was done on a sample of memory CD4+ T cells sorted from blood. CDR3 coding DNA: TGTGCCAGCAGCTCAGGGGGACAGGTTATACCTCAGTACTTC. Amino acid sequence: CASSSGGQVIPQYF.